This record looks at one TCR beta chain sequence and its context. The table came from immunoSEQ multiplex PCR; TCRdb's copy has only in-frame clones and leaves some out. The sample carries around 80,000 clones, 85% to 95% recorded once. These data originate in a study of technical replicates of blood from several donors. The CDR3 length is 14 residues. V gave up 6 bases and J gave up 7 bases; unmatched junction bases: 8. The germline V gene encodes CDR1 MDHEN and CDR2 SYDVKM. The sequence came from a human donor in good health. This chain connects TRBV28 to TRBJ2-7; 11 bases are shared with TRBD2. The sample taken for sequencing was T cells isolated from PBMCs. CDR3 sequence: CASRELAGAQEQYF. For the CDR3, the DNA is TGTGCCAGCAGGGAACTAGCGGGAGCTCAAGAGCAGTACTTC. The full variable domain, completed using reference TRBV28 and TRBJ2-7, is DVKVTQSSRYLVKRTGEKVFLECVQDMDHENMFWYRQDPGLGLRLIYFSYDVKMKEKGDIPEGYSVSREKKERFSLILESASTNQTSMYLCASRELAGAQEQYFGPGTRLTVT.